This T cell receptor (beta chain) appears in the sequencing data of a study of beta chain features in type 1 diabetes. Across the whole study: Over all samples combined, over 85 million sorted cells were examined. Points from the study as a whole: VDJ junctions from patients with type 1 diabetes contained fewer insertions and more deletions. Across all four CD4+ subsets, people with type 1 diabetes showed modestly shorter TCRB CDR3s.

Only one heparinised blood draw was taken per donor, and its volume averaged roughly 0.12 L. This clone turned up a few times. Antigen specificity is unknown. Trimming removed 3 bases at V and 3 bases at J, with 4 bases between. The CDR3 is 12 residues long. Germline assignment: CDR1 SGHVS and CDR2 FQNEAQ. Of the isolated RNA, all was reverse transcribed, and so the sequenced material was expressed TCRB transcripts. Profiled with immunoSEQ multiplex PCR; TCRdb holds only in-frame clones, not every one. The table includes some 350,000 clones, about 13% detected once. The sequence was collected from a woman aged 18-29 years with type 1 diabetes. The sequenced sample consisted of naive CD4+ T cells from blood. The chain links TRBV7-8 to TRBJ2-3; the D is unclear. The CDR3 loop reads CASSFLTDTQYF. The CDR3 nucleotides are TGTGCCAGCAGCTTCCTTACAGATACGCAGTATTTT.